This T cell receptor (beta chain) was sequenced during a study of T cells in women clearing cervical HPV infection. Study details: For cases, blood was sampled a median about 140 days after lesion detection, interquartile range roughly 90 to 210 days. Study-wide results and limits: Cases and controls were distinguished at AUC 0.65 to 0.85 by richness and V genes. Cases carried less TRBV6-7 than controls: roughly 0.12% versus 0.17%. CIN3+ cases had significantly higher TCR richness than controls; evenness did not differ.

Assay used: immunoSEQ multiplex PCR; TCRdb lists only in-frame clones, some missing. This sample carries about 37,000 clones, with roughly 1.5% going to the ten biggest clones. About this clone itself: Its specificity is not known. The read ends 3 residues before the CDR3 terminus; that terminus is restored from the germline J gene.

The CDR3 totals 15 residues. Germline CDR1 LNHDA, CDR2 SQIVND (reference sequence). Trimming removed 3 bases at V and 6 bases at J, with 14 bases between. The sequenced material came from blood buffy coat. V gene TRBV19 combines with J gene TRBJ2-2, with a weak D call TRBD2 (6 bases). The receptor was isolated from a woman aged 18-69 years with a cervical HPV16 infection that either progressed to CIN3+ or cleared (not recorded which). CDR3 in amino acids: CASSIPGRGAGELFF. The DNA read from the CDR3 is TGTGCCAGTAGTATCCCCGGGAGAGGGGCCGGGGAG.